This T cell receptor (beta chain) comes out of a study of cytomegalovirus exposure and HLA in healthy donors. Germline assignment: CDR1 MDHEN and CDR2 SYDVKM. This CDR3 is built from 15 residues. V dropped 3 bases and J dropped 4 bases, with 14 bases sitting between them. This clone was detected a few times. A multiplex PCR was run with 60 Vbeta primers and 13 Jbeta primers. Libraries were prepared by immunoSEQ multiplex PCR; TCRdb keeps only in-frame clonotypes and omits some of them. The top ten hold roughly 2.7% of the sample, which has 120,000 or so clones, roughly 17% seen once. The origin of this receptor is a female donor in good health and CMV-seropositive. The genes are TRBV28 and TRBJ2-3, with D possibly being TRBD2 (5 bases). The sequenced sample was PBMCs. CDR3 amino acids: CASSFVGVLADTQYF. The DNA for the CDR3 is TGTGCCAGCAGTTTCGTGGGAGTACTAGCAGATACGCAGTATTTT.